The 21 T cell receptor beta chains below all came from one sample that was sequenced in a study of T cell repertoires in cytomegalovirus infection. TCRdb itself ran the reads through MiXCR, one entry per CDR3 protein. The profile shows about 450,000 distinct CDR3 sequences, approximately 32% of them singletons. Sequencing input: PBMCs. These receptor sequences come from a human donor in good health (CMV status not recorded). Some clones in this sample may be carry-over from other donors' samples.

This clonotype turned up a few times. The CDR3 nucleotides are TGTGCCACCGGCAGGGGGCCAAATCAGCCCCAGCATTTT. Translated: CATGRGPNQPQHF. The chain joins TRBV24-1 to TRBJ1-5; 8 positions agree with TRBD1. The trim removed 9 bases at V and 4 bases at J, leaving 4 bases unmatched. CDR1 is KGHDR, CDR2 SFDVKD, per germline. The CDR3 spans 13 residues.

This chain links TRBV6-2 or TRBV6-3 with TRBJ2-1; D is undetermined. CDR1 is MNHEY, CDR2 SVGEGT, per germline. The CDR3 is 15 amino acids. Deletions cut 6 bases from V and 2 bases from J, with 14 bases between. The CDR3 sequence: CASSPAAVAYNEQFF. The CDR3 DNA is TGTGCCAGCAGCCCCGCGGCGGTAGCCTACAATGAGCAGTTCTTC.

The V and J genes are TRBV7-2 and TRBJ1-2; D is possibly TRBD1 (5 bases). V was trimmed by 5 bases and J by 6 bases, leaving 13 bases between them. The CDR3 loop spans 13 amino acids. Germline CDR1 SGHTA, CDR2 FQGNSA. The CDR3 loop is CASSTVRAHGYTF. Here the CDR3 DNA reads TGTGCCAGCAGCACCGTCAGGGCCCATGGCTACACCTTC. Filled out from reference TRBV7-2 and TRBJ1-2, the complete variable domain reads GAGVSQSPSNKVTEKGKDVELRCDPISGHTALYWYRQSLGQGLEFLIYFQGNSAPDKSGLPSDRFSAERTGGSVSTLTIQRTQQEDSAVYLCASSTVRAHGYTFGSGTRLTVV.

The chain combines TRBV6-6 with TRBJ1-3; tentative D call: TRBD1 (5 bases). V was pared by 5 bases and J by 0 bases, with 14 bases between. Germline V CDR1 and CDR2: MNHNY, SVGAGI (reference sequence). There are 16 residues in the CDR3. CDR3 coding DNA: TGTGCCAGCAGTGCAGACAGAAGGAGCTCTGGAAACACCATATATTTT. Protein: CASSADRRSSGNTIYF.

This clonotype showed up many times. This chain joins TRBV6-1 and TRBJ2-5; the match to TRBD2 covers 8 bases. Germline assignment: CDR1 MNHNS and CDR2 SASEGT. The V segment lost 1 base and the J segment 5 bases; nucleotides outside the gene matches: 6. There are 15 residues in the CDR3. CDR3 sequence: CASSEVAGPGETQYF. CDR3 nucleotide sequence: TGTGCCAGCAGTGAAGTAGCGGGGCCCGGGGAGACCCAGTACTTC.

The rearrangement uses TRBV4-2 and TRBJ2-4; 8 bases line up with TRBD2. Germline assignment: CDR1 LGHNA and CDR2 YNFKEQ. CDR3 length equals 15 residues. V gave up 6 bases and J gave up 6 bases; unmatched junction bases: 10. The CDR3 loop is CASRQSAGGANIQYF. Here the CDR3 DNA reads TGTGCCAGCAGACAATCCGCGGGGGGAGCAAACATTCAGTACTTC.

Comments on this clonotype: A much larger clone lies one base from this, so it may be a read error. V usage is TRBV7-8 and J usage is TRBJ2-7; weak D call: TRBD1 (5 bases). CDR1 is SGHVS, CDR2 FQNEAQ, per germline. The CDR3 runs to 17 residues. Here the CDR3 reads CACSLGRWQGVPYEQYF. CDR3 in DNA: TGTGCCTGCAGCTTGGGGCGGTGGCAGGGCGTACCCTACGAGCAGTACTTC.

This clonotype appeared many times. The CDR3 DNA reads as TGTGCCAGCAGCTCCCTAGGGGGGGGGACAGATACGCAGTATTTT. Its protein is CASSSLGGGTDTQYF. The chain joins TRBV7-6 to TRBJ2-3, with D perhaps matching TRBD2 (7 bases). The V end was cut by 4 bases, the J end by 3 bases, with 14 bases between. CDR1 and CDR2 from the germline V gene are SGHVS and FNYEAQ. The CDR3 is 15 amino acids.

This clonotype was recorded at least ten times. The chain carries TRBV7-8 and TRBJ1-1, with D possibly being TRBD1 (5 bases). The germline V and J ends were trimmed by 1 base and 0 bases, with 12 bases remaining between them. This CDR3 spans 16 amino acids. CDR1 is SGHVS and CDR2 is FQNEAQ in the germline V gene. The CDR3 DNA follows: TGTGCCAGCAGCTTAGAGGGACGGTCCATGAACACTGAAGCTTTCTTT. Encoded protein: CASSLEGRSMNTEAFF.

This clonotype was seen more than once but under ten times. J is TRBJ2-7 and V is TRBV24-1, with D tentatively TRBD1 (5 bases). Trimming shortened V by 4 bases and J by 6 bases, and 12 bases separated the two germline ends. In germline, CDR1 is KGHDR, CDR2 SFDVKD. The CDR3 consists of 13 residues. The CDR3, as DNA: TGTGCCACCAGTGAAGCAGACAGCTCCGAGCAGTACTTC. Amino acid sequence: CATSEADSSEQYF.

This clonotype was observed a handful of times. The genes are TRBV12-3 or TRBV12-4 and TRBJ2-3, with D perhaps TRBD2 (6 bases). This CDR3 comprises 13 residues. The V and J ends lost 6 bases and 3 bases respectively, with 10 bases between them. CDR3 residues: CASRRDLTDTQYF. The CDR3 nucleotides are TGTGCCAGCAGAAGGGACTTGACAGATACGCAGTATTTT.

The chain combines TRBV20-1 with TRBJ2-7; the D gene could be TRBD1 or TRBD2 (5 bases each). The CDR3 runs 14 residues. Germline V gene lookup returns CDR1 DFQATT and CDR2 SNEGSKA (reference sequence). The CDR3 bases are TGCAGCCCCGGAAAAGGGACGGGCTCCTACGAGCAGTACTTC. Residues: CSPGKGTGSYEQYF.

The chain recombines TRBV6-2 or TRBV6-3 with TRBJ1-4; TRBD1 is a possible D gene (5 bases). There are 15 residues in the CDR3. Trimming pared 0 bases from V and 8 bases from J, leaving 13 bases between. Germline V gene data show CDR1 as MNHEY and CDR2 as SVGEGT. CDR3 nucleotide sequence: TGTGCCAGCAGTTACTCGGGGCCCCTGCCCGAAAAACTGTTTTTT. Encoded protein: CASSYSGPLPEKLFF.

CDR3 nucleotide sequence: TGTGCCACCAGCAGGGTCACGTGGGGCACTGGGGCCAACGTCCTGACTTTC. Its translation: CATSRVTWGTGANVLTF. The chain uses TRBV15 and TRBJ2-6; D possibly corresponds to TRBD1 (5 bases). Per germline, CDR1 LNHNV and CDR2 YYDKDF (reference sequence). The CDR3 has 17 residues. With 3 bases removed from V and 2 bases from J, the gap between germline ends came to 14 bases. The complete variable domain, with remaining parts taken from reference TRBV15 and TRBJ2-6, reads DAMVIQNPRYQVTQFGKPVTLSCSQTLNHNVMYWYQQKSSQAPKLLFHYYDKDFNNEADTPDNFQSRRPNTSFCFLDIRSPGLGDTAMYLCATSRVTWGTGANVLTFGAGSRLTVL.

This clonotype appeared a few times. The chain uses TRBV2 and TRBJ1-1; maybe TRBD1 (6 bases). Deletions cut 6 bases from V and 4 bases from J, with 15 bases between. Germline CDR1 reads SNHLY; CDR2 reads FYNNEI. This CDR3 is built from 14 residues. CDR3 sequence reads: CASRFQTGFTEAFF. The CDR3 region has the DNA TGTGCCAGCAGGTTTCAAACAGGGTTCACTGAAGCTTTCTTT.

This clonotype has a handful of counts. This rearrangement joins TRBV6-2 or TRBV6-3 to TRBJ1-6; D is possibly TRBD1 (5 bases). From germline, CDR1 is MNHEY and CDR2 SVGEGT. CDR3 length: 14 amino acids. The V and J ends lost 6 bases and 10 bases respectively, with 16 bases between them. The CDR3 DNA is TGTGCCAGCAGGCCCAGCAGGGAATTCTCACCCCTCCACTTT. Its translation: CASRPSREFSPLHF.

The chain recombines TRBV7-6 with TRBJ2-1; TRBD2 agrees at 8 bases. V was clipped by 0 bases and J by 2 bases; unmatched bases: 3. Germline V gene data show CDR1 as SGHVS and CDR2 as FNYEAQ. The CDR3 contains 16 residues. The CDR3 reads CASSLAGSGTYNEQFF. The CDR3 DNA follows: TGTGCCAGCAGCTTAGCGGGTAGCGGGACCTACAATGAGCAGTTCTTC.

This clonotype was detected only a few times. V is TRBV12-3 or TRBV12-4 and J is TRBJ2-3; the match to TRBD2 covers 10 bases. After removal of 4 bases from V and 5 bases from J, the junction contained 3 bases not matched to a gene. This CDR3 has 14 residues. The CDR3 here is CASSYVAGGDTQYF. The CDR3 DNA reads TGTGCCAGCAGTTACGTAGCGGGGGGAGATACGCAGTATTTT.

In DNA, the CDR3 is TGCAGTGCTAGTGATGGGAACTATGGCTACACCTTC. Protein: CSASDGNYGYTF. The genes are TRBV20-1 and TRBJ1-2; no firm D call. With 3 bases removed from V and 2 bases from J, the gap between germline ends came to 7 bases. Germline loops: CDR1 DFQATT, CDR2 SNEGSKA (reference sequence). The CDR3 is made up of 12 amino acids.

A word on this clonotype: With a much larger clone just one base away, this may be a read error. The chain recombines TRBV7-8 with TRBJ1-1, with 7 bases lining up with TRBD1. The J segment lost 0 bases and the V segment lost 3 bases, leaving 4 bases of the junction unmatched. The germline gives CDR1 SGHVS, CDR2 FQNEAQ. CDR3 size: 15 residues. The DNA for the CDR3 is TGTGCCAGCAGCTTTTCCGGGACAGTGAACACTGAAGCTTTCTTT. This encodes CASSFSGTVNTEAFF. The full variable domain, rest sourced from reference TRBV7-8 and TRBJ1-1, is GAGVSQSPRYKVAKRGQDVALRCDPISGHVSLFWYQQALGQGPEFLTYFQNEAQLDKSGLPSDRFFAERPEGSVSTLKIQRTQQEDSAVYLCASSFSGTVNTEAFFGQGTRLTVV.

About this clonotype: A much larger clone lies a single base off, so this may be a read error. The rearrangement joins TRBV7-2 to TRBJ1-4; no firm D call. CDR1 is SGHTA, CDR2 FQGNSA, per germline. Deletions cut 2 bases from V and 14 bases from J, with 15 bases between. CDR3 length: 13 amino acids. CDR3 sequence (DNA): TGTGCCAGCAGCTTAACATTCGGCAAAGGTCTGTTTTTT. It encodes CASSLTFGKGLFF.